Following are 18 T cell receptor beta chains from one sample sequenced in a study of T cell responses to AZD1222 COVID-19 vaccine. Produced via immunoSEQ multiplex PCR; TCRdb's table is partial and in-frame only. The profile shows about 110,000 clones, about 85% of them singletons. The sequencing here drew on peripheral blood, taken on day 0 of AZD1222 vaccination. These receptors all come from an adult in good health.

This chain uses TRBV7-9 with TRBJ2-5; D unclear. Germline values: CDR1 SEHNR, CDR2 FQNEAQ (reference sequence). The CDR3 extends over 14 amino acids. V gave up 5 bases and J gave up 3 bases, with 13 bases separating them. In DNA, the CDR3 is TGTGCCAGCAGCCCCACGAGTGCGAAAGAGACCCAGTACTTC. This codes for CASSPTSAKETQYF. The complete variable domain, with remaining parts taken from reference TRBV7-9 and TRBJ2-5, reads DTGVSQNPRHKITKRGQNVTFRCDPISEHNRLYWYRQTLGQGPEFLTYFQNEAQLEKSRLLSDRFSAERPKGSFSTLEIQRTEQGDSAMYLCASSPTSAKETQYFGPGTRLLVL.

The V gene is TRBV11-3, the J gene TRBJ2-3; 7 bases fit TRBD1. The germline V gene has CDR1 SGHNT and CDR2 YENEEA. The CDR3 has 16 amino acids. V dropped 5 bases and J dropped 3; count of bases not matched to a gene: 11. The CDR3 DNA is TGTGCCAGCAGCCTACGACAGGGAGTTGGGACAGATACGCAGTATTTT. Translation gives CASSLRQGVGTDTQYF. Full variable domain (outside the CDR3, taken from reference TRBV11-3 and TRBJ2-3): EAGVVQSPRYKIIEKKQPVAFWCNPISGHNTLYWYLQNLGQGPELLIRYENEEAVDDSQLPKDRFSAERLKGVDSTLKIQPAELGDSAVYLCASSLRQGVGTDTQYFGPGTRLTVL.

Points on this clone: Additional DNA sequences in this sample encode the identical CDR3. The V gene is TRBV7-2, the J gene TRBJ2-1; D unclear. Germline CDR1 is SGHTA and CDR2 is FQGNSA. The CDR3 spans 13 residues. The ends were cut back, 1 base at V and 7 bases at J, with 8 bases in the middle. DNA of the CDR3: TGTGCCAGCAGCTTAGTCAAGGGAAATGAGCAGTTCTTC. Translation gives CASSLVKGNEQFF.

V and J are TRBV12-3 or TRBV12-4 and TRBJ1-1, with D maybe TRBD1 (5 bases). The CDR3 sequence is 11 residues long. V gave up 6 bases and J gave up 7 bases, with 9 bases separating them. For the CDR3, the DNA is TGTGCCAGCAGCTGGGGGGATGAAGCTTTCTTT. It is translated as CASSWGDEAFF.

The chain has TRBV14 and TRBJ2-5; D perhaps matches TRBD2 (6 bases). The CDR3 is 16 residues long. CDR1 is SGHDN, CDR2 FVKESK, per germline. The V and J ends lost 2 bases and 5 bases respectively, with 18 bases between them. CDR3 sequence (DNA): TGTGCCAGCAGCCAAACGGGGACTCCTATCCGGGAGACCCAGTACTTC. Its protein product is CASSQTGTPIRETQYF.

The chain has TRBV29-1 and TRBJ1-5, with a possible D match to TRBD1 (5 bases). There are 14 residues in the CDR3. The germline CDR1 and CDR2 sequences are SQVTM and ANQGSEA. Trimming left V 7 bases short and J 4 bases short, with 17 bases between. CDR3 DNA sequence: TGCAGCGCTGCCACATCAGGGCTGAATCAGCCCCAGCATTTT. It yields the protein CSAATSGLNQPQHF.

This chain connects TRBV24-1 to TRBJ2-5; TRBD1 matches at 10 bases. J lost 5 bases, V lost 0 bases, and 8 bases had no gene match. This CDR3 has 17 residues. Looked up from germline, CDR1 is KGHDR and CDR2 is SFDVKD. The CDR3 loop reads CATSDLRGQGVEETQYF. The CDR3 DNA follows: TGTGCCACCAGTGATTTGCGCGGACAGGGGGTGGAGGAGACCCAGTACTTC.

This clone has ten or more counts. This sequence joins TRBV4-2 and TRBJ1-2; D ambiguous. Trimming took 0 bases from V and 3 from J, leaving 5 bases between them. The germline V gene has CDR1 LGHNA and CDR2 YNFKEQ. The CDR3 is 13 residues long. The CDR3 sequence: CASSQDVDYGYTF. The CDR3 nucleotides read TGTGCCAGCAGCCAAGATGTGGACTATGGCTACACCTTC.

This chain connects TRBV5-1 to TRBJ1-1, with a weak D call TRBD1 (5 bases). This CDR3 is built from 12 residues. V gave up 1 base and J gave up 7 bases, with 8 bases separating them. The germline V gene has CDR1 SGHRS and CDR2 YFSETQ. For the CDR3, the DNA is TGCGCCAGCAGCTTGTCGGGGGTTGAAGCTTTCTTT. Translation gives CASSLSGVEAFF.

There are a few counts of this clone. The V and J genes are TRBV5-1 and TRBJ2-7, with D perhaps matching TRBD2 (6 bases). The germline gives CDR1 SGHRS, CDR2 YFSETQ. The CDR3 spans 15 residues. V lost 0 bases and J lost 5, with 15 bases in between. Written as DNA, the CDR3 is TGCGCCAGCAGCTTGGAGGGACGGACGGGAGACGAGCAGTACTTC. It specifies CASSLEGRTGDEQYF.

The CDR3 region is CASTKRRGGETQYF. CDR3 bases: TGTGCCAGCACCAAGAGGAGGGGTGGGGAGACCCAGTACTTC. The genes are TRBV3-1 (or the pseudogene TRBV3-2) and TRBJ2-5; D is perhaps TRBD2 (6 bases). From germline, CDR1 is LGHDT and CDR2 YNNKEL (reference sequence). V was trimmed by 7 bases and J by 5 bases, leaving 17 bases between them. There are 14 residues in the CDR3.

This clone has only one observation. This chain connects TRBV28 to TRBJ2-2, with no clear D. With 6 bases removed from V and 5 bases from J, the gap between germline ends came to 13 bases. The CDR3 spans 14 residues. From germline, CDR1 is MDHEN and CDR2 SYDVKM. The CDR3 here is CASRPVESTGELFF. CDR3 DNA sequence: TGTGCCAGCAGGCCGGTTGAGTCGACCGGGGAGCTGTTTTTT. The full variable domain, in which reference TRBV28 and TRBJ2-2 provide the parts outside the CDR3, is DVKVTQSSRYLVKRTGEKVFLECVQDMDHENMFWYRQDPGLGLRLIYFSYDVKMKEKGDIPEGYSVSREKKERFSLILESASTNQTSMYLCASRPVESTGELFFGEGSRLTVL.

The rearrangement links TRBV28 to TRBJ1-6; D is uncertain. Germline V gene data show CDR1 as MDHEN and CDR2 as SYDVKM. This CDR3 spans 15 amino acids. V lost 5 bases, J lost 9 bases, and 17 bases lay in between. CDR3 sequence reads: CASSIGPRRSSPLHF. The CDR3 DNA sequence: TGTGCCAGCAGTATAGGACCGCGACGTAGTTCACCCCTCCACTTT.

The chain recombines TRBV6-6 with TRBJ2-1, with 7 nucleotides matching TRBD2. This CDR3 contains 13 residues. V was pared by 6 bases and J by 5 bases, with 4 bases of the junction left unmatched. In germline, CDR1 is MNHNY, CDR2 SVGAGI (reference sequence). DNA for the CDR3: TGTGCCAGCAGCCCCCGGGGGGACAATGAGCAGTTCTTC. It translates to CASSPRGDNEQFF.

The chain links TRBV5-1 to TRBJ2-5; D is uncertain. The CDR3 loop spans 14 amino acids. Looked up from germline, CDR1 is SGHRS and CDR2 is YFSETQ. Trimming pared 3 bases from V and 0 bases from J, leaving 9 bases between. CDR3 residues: CASSSQVDQETQYF. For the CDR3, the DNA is TGCGCCAGCAGCTCTCAGGTAGACCAAGAGACCCAGTACTTC.

The CDR3 is CASSRDRGLSYEQYF. The CDR3 nucleotides are TGCGCCAGCAGCCGTGACAGGGGCCTCTCCTACGAGCAGTACTTC. This chain uses TRBV4-3 with TRBJ2-7; TRBD1 matches 8 bases. This CDR3 has 15 residues. Germline trimming cut 4 bases from V and 0 bases from J; bases unmatched to any gene: 5. In germline, CDR1 is LGHNA, CDR2 YSLEER.

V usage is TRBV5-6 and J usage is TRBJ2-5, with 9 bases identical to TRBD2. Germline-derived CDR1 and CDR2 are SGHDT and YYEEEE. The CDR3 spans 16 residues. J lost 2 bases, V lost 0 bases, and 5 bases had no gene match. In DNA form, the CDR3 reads TGTGCCAGCAGCTTGGTTACTAGCGGGTATCAAGAGACCCAGTACTTC. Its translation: CASSLVTSGYQETQYF. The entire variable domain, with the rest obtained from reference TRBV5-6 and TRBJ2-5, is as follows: DAGVTQSPTHLIKTRGQQVTLRCSPKSGHDTVSWYQQALGQGPQFIFQYYEEEERQRGNFPDRFSGHQFPNYSSELNVNALLLGDSALYLCASSLVTSGYQETQYFGPGTRLLVL.

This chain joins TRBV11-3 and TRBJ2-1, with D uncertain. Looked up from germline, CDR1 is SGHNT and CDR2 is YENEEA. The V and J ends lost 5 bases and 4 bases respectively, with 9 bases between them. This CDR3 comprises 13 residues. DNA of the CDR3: TGTGCCAGCAGCCCGGCGGAATACAATGAGCAGTTCTTC. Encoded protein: CASSPAEYNEQFF.